Presented here are 26 T cell receptor beta chains from one specimen sequenced in a study of CD8 T cells in Susac syndrome. Reverse transcription of about 0.5 to 1 ug RNA used random hexamers. TCRdb ran MiXCR on the immunoSEQ multiplex PCR reads and lists one entry per CDR3 protein. The table includes over 350,000 distinct CDR3 sequences, around 85% detected once. The specimen was CD8+ T cells from PBMCs. The receptors were gathered from a human donor with multiple sclerosis.

This rearrangement joins TRBV7-9 to TRBJ1-5; D perhaps matches TRBD1 (6 bases). The CDR3 is 15 residues long. Trimming stripped 3 bases from V and 2 bases from J, with 11 bases between. In germline, CDR1 is SEHNR, CDR2 FQNEAQ (reference sequence). DNA of the CDR3: TGTGCCAGCAGCTTTGGACAGCTTGGCAATCAGCCCCAGCATTTT. It yields the protein CASSFGQLGNQPQHF.

The chain combines TRBV7-9 with TRBJ2-1; tentatively, D is TRBD1 or TRBD2 (5 bases each). Trimming cost V 5 bases and J 6 bases, with 20 bases left between them. Per germline, CDR1 SEHNR and CDR2 FQNEAQ (reference sequence). The CDR3 spans 16 residues. As DNA, the CDR3 is TGTGCCAGCAGCCCTCCCGGGACGCCGCCAATCAATGAGCAGTTCTTC. Translating it yields CASSPPGTPPINEQFF.

This clonotype was detected only a few times. The V and J genes are TRBV7-6 and TRBJ2-3; possible D gene TRBD2, 6 bases. This CDR3 has 15 residues. Trimming left V 0 bases short and J 8 bases short, with 15 bases between. Per the germline V gene, CDR1 is SGHVS and CDR2 is FNYEAQ. Here the CDR3 reads CASSLAGDCRVTQYF. DNA for the CDR3: TGTGCCAGCAGCTTAGCGGGGGACTGTCGGGTTACGCAGTATTTT.

The CDR3 region is CASSLWGQEEAFF. CDR3 coding DNA: TGTGCCAGCAGCCTGTGGGGGCAAGAGGAAGCTTTCTTT. The chain carries TRBV5-6 and TRBJ1-1, with D possibly matching TRBD1 (6 bases). Germline CDR1 is SGHDT and CDR2 is YYEEEE. V was trimmed by 4 bases and J by 8 bases, leaving 15 bases between them. This CDR3 has 13 residues.

CDR3 nucleotide sequence: TGTGCCAGCAGTTTTCTAGCGGGAGGTTCCTACGAGCAGTACTTC. Its translation is CASSFLAGGSYEQYF. The chain uses TRBV6-2 or TRBV6-3 and TRBJ2-7, with 11 bases that match TRBD2. The V gene's germline CDR1 is MNHEY and CDR2 SVGEGT. J lost 1 base, V lost 4 bases, and 3 bases had no gene match. This CDR3 spans 15 amino acids.

CDR3 amino acids: CSARDLWGALGEKLFF. The CDR3 DNA sequence: TGCAGTGCTAGAGATTTGTGGGGGGCGCTTGGTGAAAAACTGTTTTTT. The chain links TRBV20-1 to TRBJ1-4; D perhaps matches TRBD1 (6 bases). The CDR3 extends over 16 amino acids. The V gene lost 0 bases and the J gene lost 7 bases, with 18 bases spanning the gap. CDR1 and CDR2 (germline): DFQATT, SNEGSKA (reference sequence).

This CDR3 is CASSQDKAPANYGYTF. CDR3 in DNA: TGTGCCAGCAGCCAAGATAAAGCTCCGGCTAACTATGGCTACACCTTC. V usage is TRBV4-2 and J usage is TRBJ1-2; D uncertain. V shed 0 bases and J shed 0 bases, with 11 bases lying between them. Germline V gene data show CDR1 as LGHNA and CDR2 as YNFKEQ. The CDR3 is 16 amino acids.

This clonotype has a handful of counts. The chain links TRBV7-6 to TRBJ2-7, with a weak D call TRBD1 (6 bases). V lost 5 bases and J lost 1, with 21 bases in between. Germline V gene data show CDR1 as SGHVS and CDR2 as FNYEAQ. CDR3 size: 17 residues. CDR3 nucleotide sequence: TGTGCCAGCAGCCCCAAGGACGGACAGAGCGATTCCTACGAGCAGTACTTC. Protein sequence: CASSPKDGQSDSYEQYF. The full variable domain, rest sourced from reference TRBV7-6 and TRBJ2-7, is GAGVSQSPRYKVTKRGQDVALRCDPISGHVSLYWYRQALGQGPEFLTYFNYEAQQDKSGLPNDRFSAERPEGSISTLTIQRTEQRDSAMYRCASSPKDGQSDSYEQYFGPGTRLTVT.

The chain is built from TRBV10-1 and TRBJ1-1; TRBD1 is a possible D gene (5 bases). Trimming cost V 0 bases and J 0 bases, with 11 bases left between them. The germline V gene has CDR1 WNHNN and CDR2 SYGVQD (reference sequence). The CDR3 consists of 16 residues. This CDR3 reads CASSESWDGVNTEAFF. The DNA of the CDR3 is TGCGCCAGCAGTGAGTCTTGGGACGGGGTGAACACTGAAGCTTTCTTT.

This chain uses TRBV6-6 with TRBJ2-7, with a possible D match to TRBD2 (6 bases). Germline V gene data show CDR1 as MNHNY and CDR2 as SVGAGI (reference sequence). The CDR3 length is 14 residues. The ends were cut back, 2 bases at V and 6 bases at J, with 14 bases in the middle. The CDR3 reads CASSYTSLDREQYF. The DNA for the CDR3 is TGTGCCAGCAGTTACACTAGCCTCGATCGCGAGCAGTACTTC.

This sequence joins TRBV30 and TRBJ2-2; D call uncertain. From germline, CDR1 is GTSNPN and CDR2 SVGIG (reference sequence). V gave up 1 base and J gave up 0 bases, with 6 bases separating them. The CDR3 covers 14 residues. The DNA for the CDR3 is TGTGCCTGGAGTGGGGTCTCGAACACCGGGGAGCTGTTTTTT. Protein: CAWSGVSNTGELFF.

The chain joins TRBV10-2 to TRBJ2-7; no clear D gene. Germline CDR1 and CDR2: WSHSY and SAAADI. There are 14 residues in the CDR3. The CDR3 loop is CVTRPLTRAYEQYF. The CDR3 DNA sequence: TGCGTAACCAGGCCCTTAACACGAGCCTACGAGCAGTACTTC.

The chain carries TRBV4-1 and TRBJ1-4; 7 nucleotides line up with TRBD1. The germline V gene encodes CDR1 MGHRA and CDR2 YSYEKL. Losses at the gene ends were 4 bases for V and 5 bases for J; bases not matched to a gene: 7. The CDR3 has 15 amino acids. The CDR3 spells CASSLPTGKNEKLFF. In DNA form, the CDR3 reads TGCGCCAGCAGCCTGCCGACAGGGAAGAATGAAAAACTGTTTTTT.

The chain uses TRBV11-2 and TRBJ2-3; tentative D call: TRBD2 (5 bases). V lost 3 bases and J 4 bases, leaving 11 bases between the germline ends. The CDR3 length is 14 residues. The germline V gene has CDR1 SGHAT and CDR2 FQNNGV. The CDR3 loop is CASSFATGADTQYF. The CDR3 coding sequence is TGTGCCAGCAGCTTCGCGACCGGGGCAGATACGCAGTATTTT.

The chain links TRBV7-9 to TRBJ2-7; the match to TRBD1 covers 7 bases. Germline CDR1 SEHNR, CDR2 FQNEAQ (reference sequence). This CDR3 is built from 15 residues. Germline trimming cut 3 bases from V and 2 bases from J; bases unmatched to any gene: 7. CDR3 amino acids: CASSFYGQGAYEQYF. The DNA of the CDR3 is TGTGCCAGCAGCTTTTATGGGCAGGGGGCCTACGAGCAGTACTTC.

The chain joins TRBV19 to TRBJ2-1, with 12 bases aligning to TRBD2. This CDR3 spans 15 amino acids. Germline CDR1 is LNHDA and CDR2 is SQIVND (reference sequence). Trimming removed 4 bases from V and 8 bases from J; junction bases left unmatched: 6. CDR3 sequence (DNA): TGTGCCAGTAGTAAACTAGCGGGGGGCGTGTATGAGCAGTTCTTC. Protein: CASSKLAGGVYEQFF.

V gene TRBV30 combines with J gene TRBJ2-2; D is unclear. V lost 4 bases, J lost 6 bases, and 15 bases lay in between. CDR3 size: 14 residues. Looked up from germline, CDR1 is GTSNPN and CDR2 is SVGIG (reference sequence). This CDR3 is CAWTFTGPSGELFF. The CDR3 DNA is TGTGCCTGGACCTTCACCGGACCTTCCGGGGAGCTGTTTTTT.

This chain joins TRBV12-3 or TRBV12-4 and TRBJ2-3; TRBD2 agrees at 7 bases. There are 16 residues in the CDR3. The trim removed 7 bases at V and 4 bases at J, leaving 14 bases unmatched. This CDR3 is CASTARLSGIADTQYF. Written as DNA, the CDR3 is TGTGCCAGCACCGCCCGATTAAGCGGGATCGCAGATACGCAGTATTTT.

CDR3 amino acids: CASNPRSTNTDTQYF. Here the CDR3 DNA reads TGCGCCAGCAATCCCCGCTCGACAAACACAGATACGCAGTATTTT. The chain uses TRBV5-1 and TRBJ2-3; D remains ambiguous. Trimming cost V 6 bases and J 2 bases, with 16 bases left between them. The germline gives CDR1 SGHRS, CDR2 YFSETQ. The CDR3 has 15 amino acids.

The CDR3 DNA follows: TGTGCCAGCAGTGAAAGGGGTGTACGGACTGAAGCTTTCTTT. It encodes CASSERGVRTEAFF. This chain connects TRBV6-1 to TRBJ1-1; D may be TRBD1 (5 bases). Germline V CDR1 and CDR2: MNHNS, SASEGT. This CDR3 has 14 residues. V lost 2 bases and J 5 bases, leaving 12 bases between the germline ends.

This rearrangement joins TRBV20-1 to TRBJ2-1; TRBD2 aligns across 7 bases. Losses at the gene ends were 1 base for V and 4 bases for J; bases not matched to a gene: 16. This CDR3 contains 18 residues. The germline CDR1 and CDR2 sequences are DFQATT and SNEGSKA (reference sequence). CDR3 coding DNA: TGCAGTGCTAGAGGCCAGACCGTAGCACAGCGGGATTACAATGAGCAGTTCTTC. Encoded protein: CSARGQTVAQRDYNEQFF.

This chain joins TRBV2 and TRBJ2-2; tentative D call: TRBD2 (5 bases). The CDR3 is 12 amino acids. Germline CDR1 SNHLY, CDR2 FYNNEI. V lost 11 bases to trimming and J lost 1 base, with 8 bases between them. CDR3 loop: CAVRVNTGELFF. CDR3 DNA: TGTGCCGTGCGGGTGAACACCGGGGAGCTGTTTTTT.

This clonotype appeared once. The gene calls are TRBV27 and TRBJ2-7; 10 bases are a match to TRBD2. CDR3 length: 14 amino acids. Germline V lookup: CDR1 MNHEY, CDR2 SMNVEV (reference sequence). V was clipped by 4 bases and J by 4 bases; unmatched bases: 4. CDR3 sequence: CASSYLTSGYEQYF. The CDR3, as DNA: TGTGCCAGCAGTTACTTGACTAGCGGGTACGAGCAGTACTTC.

V usage is TRBV12-3 or TRBV12-4 and J usage is TRBJ2-2, with 9 positions matching TRBD1. The CDR3 is made up of 15 amino acids. Germline trimming cut 7 bases from V and 11 bases from J; bases unmatched to any gene: 14. CDR3 nucleotides: TGTGCCAGCACGGTGGGACAGGGAATTTCGGATGAGCTGTTTTTT. Residues: CASTVGQGISDELFF.

The chain recombines TRBV27 with TRBJ2-7; D is unclear. This CDR3 has 13 amino acids. V lost 4 bases, J lost 3 bases, and 10 bases lay in between. Germline values: CDR1 MNHEY, CDR2 SMNVEV (reference sequence). The CDR3 reads CASSSAANYEQYF. The CDR3 DNA sequence: TGTGCCAGCAGTTCTGCAGCGAACTACGAGCAGTACTTC.

The chain recombines TRBV28 with TRBJ2-1, with D possibly being TRBD2 (6 bases). This CDR3 spans 12 amino acids. Trimming left V 8 bases short and J 8 bases short, with 13 bases between. Germline CDR1 reads MDHEN; CDR2 reads SYDVKM. As DNA, the CDR3 is TGTGCCAGCTCGGGAGATATTCATGAGCAGTTCTTC. Translation: CASSGDIHEQFF.